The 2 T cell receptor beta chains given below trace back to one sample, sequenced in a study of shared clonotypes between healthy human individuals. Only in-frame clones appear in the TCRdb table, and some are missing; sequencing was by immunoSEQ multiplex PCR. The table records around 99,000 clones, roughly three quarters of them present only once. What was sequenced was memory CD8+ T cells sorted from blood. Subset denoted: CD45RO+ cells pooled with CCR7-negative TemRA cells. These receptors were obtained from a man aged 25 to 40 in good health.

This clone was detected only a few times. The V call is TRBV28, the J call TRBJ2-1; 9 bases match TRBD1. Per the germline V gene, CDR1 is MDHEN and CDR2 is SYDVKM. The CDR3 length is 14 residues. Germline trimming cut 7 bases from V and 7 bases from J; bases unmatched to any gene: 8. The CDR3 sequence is CASKSGTGINEQFF. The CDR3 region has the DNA TGTGCCAGCAAGTCCGGGACAGGGATTAATGAGCAGTTCTTC.

The CDR3 here is CASSSDSYEQYF. The CDR3 nucleotides are TGCGCCAGCAGCTCTGATTCCTACGAGCAGTACTTC. The chain links TRBV5-1 to TRBJ2-7; the D is unclear. The germline gives CDR1 SGHRS, CDR2 YFSETQ. The CDR3 runs to 12 residues. V was pared by 3 bases and J by 1 base, with 5 bases between.